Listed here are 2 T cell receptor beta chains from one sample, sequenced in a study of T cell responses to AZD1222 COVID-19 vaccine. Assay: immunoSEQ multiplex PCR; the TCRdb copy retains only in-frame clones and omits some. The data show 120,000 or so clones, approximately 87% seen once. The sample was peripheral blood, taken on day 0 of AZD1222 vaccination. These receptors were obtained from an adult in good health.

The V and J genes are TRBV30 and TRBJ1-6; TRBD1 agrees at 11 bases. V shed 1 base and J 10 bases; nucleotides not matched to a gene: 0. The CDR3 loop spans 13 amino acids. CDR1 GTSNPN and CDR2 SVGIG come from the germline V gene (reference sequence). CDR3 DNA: TGTGCCTGGAGTGGGACAGGGGGCTCACCCCTCCACTTT. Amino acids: CAWSGTGGSPLHF.

The CDR3 bases are TGTGCCAGTAGTATAGAGGTACAGCACTCTGGCTACACCTTC. Its translation: CASSIEVQHSGYTF. J is TRBJ1-2 and V is TRBV19, with D uncertain. CDR3 size: 14 residues. CDR1 is LNHDA, CDR2 SQIVND, per germline (reference sequence). Trimming stripped 0 bases from V and 7 bases from J, with 12 bases between.